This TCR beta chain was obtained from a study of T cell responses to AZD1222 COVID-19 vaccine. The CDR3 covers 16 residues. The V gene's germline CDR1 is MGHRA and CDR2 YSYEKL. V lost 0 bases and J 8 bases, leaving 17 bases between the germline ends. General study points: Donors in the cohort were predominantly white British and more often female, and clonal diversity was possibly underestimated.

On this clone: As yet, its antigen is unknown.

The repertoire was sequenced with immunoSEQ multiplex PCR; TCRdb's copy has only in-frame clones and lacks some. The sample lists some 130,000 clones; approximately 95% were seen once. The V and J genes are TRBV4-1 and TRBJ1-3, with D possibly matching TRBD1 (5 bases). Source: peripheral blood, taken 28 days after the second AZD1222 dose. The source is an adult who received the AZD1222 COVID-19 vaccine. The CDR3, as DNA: TGCGCCAGCAGCCAAGAGCCCTCACGAGGGGCGGACACCATATATTTT. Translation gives CASSQEPSRGADTIYF.